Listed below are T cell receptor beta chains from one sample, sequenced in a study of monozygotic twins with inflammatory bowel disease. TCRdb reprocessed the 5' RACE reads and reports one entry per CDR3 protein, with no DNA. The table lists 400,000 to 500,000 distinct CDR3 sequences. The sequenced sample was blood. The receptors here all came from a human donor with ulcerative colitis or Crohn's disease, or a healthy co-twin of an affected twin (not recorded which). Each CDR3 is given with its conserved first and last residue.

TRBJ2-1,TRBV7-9,CASSLVGKYNEQFF
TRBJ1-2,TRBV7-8,CASSLATVNYGYTF
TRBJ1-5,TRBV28,CASSSEDRPLRRPQHF
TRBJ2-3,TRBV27,CASSLSTGLRDTQYF
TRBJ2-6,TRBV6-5,CASSYSTTGPGANVLTF
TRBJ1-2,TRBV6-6,CASGEGLNYGYTF
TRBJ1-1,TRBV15,CATSRDMGTTTSKAFF
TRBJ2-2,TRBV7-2,CASSSGLAGTGELFF
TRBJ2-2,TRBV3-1,CASRPSGPGPGELFF
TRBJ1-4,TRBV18,CASSSGTANEKLFF